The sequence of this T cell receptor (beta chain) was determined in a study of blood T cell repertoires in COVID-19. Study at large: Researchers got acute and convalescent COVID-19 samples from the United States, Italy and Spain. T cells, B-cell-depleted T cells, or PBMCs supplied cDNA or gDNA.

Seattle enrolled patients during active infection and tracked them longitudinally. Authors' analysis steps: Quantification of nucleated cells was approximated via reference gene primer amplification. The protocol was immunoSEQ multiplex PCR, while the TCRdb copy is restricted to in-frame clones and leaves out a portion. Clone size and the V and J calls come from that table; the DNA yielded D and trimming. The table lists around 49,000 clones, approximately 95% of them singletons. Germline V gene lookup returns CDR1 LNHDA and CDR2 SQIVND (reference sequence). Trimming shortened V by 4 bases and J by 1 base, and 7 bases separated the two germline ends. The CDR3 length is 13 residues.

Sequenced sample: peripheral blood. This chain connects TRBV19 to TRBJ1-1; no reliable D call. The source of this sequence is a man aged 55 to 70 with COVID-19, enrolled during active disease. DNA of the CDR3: TGTGCCAGTAGTAGGGAGACGAACACTGAAGCTTTCTTT. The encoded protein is CASSRETNTEAFF.